Sequencing of this T cell receptor (beta chain) was carried out in a study of cytomegalovirus exposure and HLA in healthy donors. Primers for the PCR totalled 60 Vbeta and 13 Jbeta. Generated by immunoSEQ multiplex PCR, the TCRdb table keeps only in-frame clones and is missing some. The repertoire holds 150,000 to 200,000 clones, with 70% to 90% as singletons. To note about this clone: Its matching antigen is unknown.

The study's findings and limits: Based on reports, TCR beta sequences accurately predicted HLA-A and HLA-B alleles for most subjects.

The CDR3 is made up of 16 amino acids. V lost 6 bases and J lost 0, with 12 bases in between. Per the germline V gene, CDR1 is LNHDA and CDR2 is SQIVND (reference sequence). This TCR was sampled from a man aged 18 to 29 in good health and CMV-seropositive. V usage is TRBV19 and J usage is TRBJ2-6; D gene ambiguous. Sequencing used PBMCs. CDR3 bases: TGTGCCAGTAGCACCTCCGAACTCTCTGGGGCCAACGTCCTGACTTTC. Translating gives CASSTSELSGANVLTF.